This T cell receptor beta chain was recorded in a study of CD8+ T cells in alopecia areata. Sequencing relied on a cDNA template that was reverse transcribed from extracted RNA. Sequenced by immunoSEQ multiplex PCR; TCRdb stores in-frame clones only, minus some. Recorded here are around 300,000 clones, none singletons. This clone showed up just a few times. Gene names and germline match the mouse. From the germline J gene comes the end of the CDR3, since the read stops 4 residues before it. Cell sorting was performed on pooled cutaneous lymph node cells with CD4, CD8alpha, NKG2D, NKG2ACE and other markers. Germline CDR1 is NSHNY and CDR2 is SYGAGN. This CDR3 is built from 14 residues. The V end lost 2 bases, the J end lost 1 base, and 8 bases lay between the germline ends.

The sample consisted of CD4+ T cells sorted from a lymph node. The sequence was collected from a C3H/HeJ mouse with alopecia areata. The mouse line has the MHC haplotype H2-k. The gene calls are TRBV13-1 and TRBJ2-5, with D perhaps matching TRBD2 (6 bases). The CDR3 loop reads CASSEWDYQDTQYF. Partial CDR3 DNA: TGTGCCAGCAGTGAATGGGACTACCAAGAC.